The 28 T cell receptor beta chains given below trace back to one sample, sequenced in a study of T cells expressing NK-cell markers. TCRdb reanalyzed the 5' RACE reads, giving one entry per CDR3 protein sequence and no DNA. Across about 150,000 distinct CDR3 sequences, the top ten clones capture less than 40% of the sample. Sequenced: blood T cells: a sorted CD56 or NKG2C T cell subset, CD4+ or CD8+ T cells, or bulk PBMC T cells (not recorded which). Receptor source: a woman aged 50 to 60 in good health.

The chain joins TRBV3-1 to TRBJ2-3; there is no DNA to check the TCRdb D call of TRBD2. From germline, CDR1 is LGHDT and CDR2 YNNKEL (reference sequence). The CDR3 is 17 residues long. This CDR3 is CASSRKLAGGPTDTQYF.

The rearrangement uses TRBV5-1 and TRBJ2-1; TCRdb's D gene call, TRBD2, goes unchecked for lack of DNA. The CDR3 totals 17 residues. CDR1 is SGHRS, CDR2 YFSETQ, per germline. The CDR3 spells CASSSPRDSGIYNEQFF. Drawing the rest from reference TRBV5-1 and TRBJ2-1, the complete variable domain is KAGVTQTPRYLIKTRGQQVTLSCSPISGHRSVSWYQQTPGQGLQFLFEYFSETQRNKGNFPGRFSGRQFSNSRSEMNVSTLELGDSALYLCASSSPRDSGIYNEQFFGPGTRLTVL.

This chain uses TRBV4-1 with TRBJ2-2. The CDR3 sequence is 14 residues long. The germline CDR1 and CDR2 sequences are MGHRA and YSYEKL. Here the CDR3 reads CASSQVGAAGELFF.

The CDR3 sequence is CASSQAPDDEQYF. This rearrangement joins TRBV11-2 to TRBJ2-7. CDR3 length: 13 amino acids. CDR1 SGHAT and CDR2 FQNNGV come from the germline V gene.

The chain joins TRBV15 to TRBJ2-3; as DNA is missing, the TRBD2 call by TCRdb cannot be tested. The germline V gene has CDR1 LNHNV and CDR2 YYDKDF (reference sequence). This CDR3 has 15 residues. The CDR3 sequence: CATSRTSGTTDTQYF. Full variable domain (remainder filled in from reference TRBV15 and TRBJ2-3): DAMVIQNPRYQVTQFGKPVTLSCSQTLNHNVMYWYQQKSSQAPKLLFHYYDKDFNNEADTPDNFQSRRPNTSFCFLDIRSPGLGDTAMYLCATSRTSGTTDTQYFGPGTRLTVL.

V and J are TRBV7-9 and TRBJ2-3; TCRdb indicates TRBD2, and absent DNA this call remains unverified. This CDR3 is built from 16 residues. Germline V gives CDR1 SEHNR, CDR2 FQNEAQ (reference sequence). The CDR3 here is CASSGDHGDFWDTQYF. The full variable domain, completed using reference TRBV7-9 and TRBJ2-3, is DTGVSQNPRHKITKRGQNVTFRCDPISEHNRLYWYRQTLGQGPEFLTYFQNEAQLEKSRLLSDRFSAERPKGSFSTLEIQRTEQGDSAMYLCASSGDHGDFWDTQYFGPGTRLTVL.

The rearrangement links TRBV19 to TRBJ1-3; the TCRdb D gene call, TRBD1, has no DNA to confirm it. The CDR3 extends over 17 amino acids. Germline CDR1 reads LNHDA; CDR2 reads SQIVND (reference sequence). This CDR3 reads CASSGTGGPSSGNTIYF.

The chain couples TRBV27 to TRBJ2-1. Germline V CDR1 and CDR2: MNHEY, SMNVEV (reference sequence). This CDR3 has 14 residues. The CDR3 sequence is CASRAGVTYNEQFF.

The chain links TRBV27 to TRBJ2-1; checking the TCRdb D call of TRBD1 is not possible without DNA. The germline CDR1 and CDR2 sequences are MNHEY and SMNVEV (reference sequence). The CDR3 length is 16 residues. The CDR3 spells CASSSTGTANYNEQFF.

The chain combines TRBV11-2 with TRBJ1-5; without DNA, the TCRdb call of TRBD1 cannot be checked. Germline CDR1 is SGHAT and CDR2 is FQNNGV. The CDR3 is 16 amino acids. The CDR3 here is CASSLAIQGQGQPQHF.

The genes are TRBV7-8 and TRBJ2-2; TCRdb designates TRBD1, a call that cannot be tested without DNA. This CDR3 has 13 amino acids. Germline lookup yields CDR1 SGHVS and CDR2 FQNEAQ. The CDR3: CASGGRATGELFF.

This chain joins TRBV27 and TRBJ1-1; TCRdb's assignment of TRBD1 cannot be checked, as there is no DNA. From germline, CDR1 is MNHEY and CDR2 SMNVEV (reference sequence). The CDR3 is 13 amino acids. CDR3: CASSGGGLSEAFF.

The chain combines TRBV10-3 with TRBJ1-5; lacking DNA, the TRBD1 call made by TCRdb goes unchecked. In germline, CDR1 is ENHRY, CDR2 SYGVKD. The CDR3 consists of 13 residues. This CDR3 reads CAITGASNQPQHF.

The chain combines TRBV6-5 with TRBJ2-4; TCRdb's D call of TRBD2 is untestable without DNA. Germline V gives CDR1 MNHEY, CDR2 SVGAGI. The CDR3 is 16 amino acids. CDR3 region: CASSPPGGLAKNIQYF.

The chain has TRBV29-1 and TRBJ1-2; TCRdb's assignment of TRBD1 cannot be checked, as there is no DNA. In germline, CDR1 is SQVTM, CDR2 ANQGSEA. This CDR3 contains 15 residues. CDR3 in amino acids: CSVEDQEQGRYGYTF.

V gene TRBV7-6 combines with J gene TRBJ2-3. Germline CDR1 SGHVS, CDR2 FNYEAQ. The CDR3 is 13 residues long. The CDR3 is CASSPRLLDTQYF.

V gene TRBV7-9 combines with J gene TRBJ1-1; as DNA is missing, the TRBD1 call by TCRdb cannot be tested. The germline gives CDR1 SEHNR, CDR2 FQNEAQ (reference sequence). The CDR3 is 14 residues long. CDR3 protein: CASSLVDGATEAFF.

The CDR3 loop is CASKGGTLNEQFF. This sequence joins TRBV21-1 and TRBJ2-1; TCRdb outputs TRBD1, but without DNA this stays unchecked. TRBV21-1 is termed a pseudogene. The CDR3 is 13 amino acids.

J is TRBJ1-1 and V is TRBV20-1; TCRdb's D call, TRBD1, is unchecked because there is no DNA. Germline V lookup: CDR1 DFQATT, CDR2 SNEGSKA (reference sequence). The CDR3 runs to 14 residues. CDR3 residues: CSARDLGGFTEAFF.

This chain connects TRBV24-1 to TRBJ2-3; TCRdb gives TRBD1 as the D gene, but with no DNA this cannot be confirmed. The length of the CDR3 is 18 residues. The germline V gene has CDR1 KGHDR and CDR2 SFDVKD. This CDR3 reads CATSDLGPGPGGTDTQYF.

V gene TRBV5-8 combines with J gene TRBJ1-5; the TCRdb call, TRBD1, lacks DNA for checking. The CDR3 contains 17 residues. Per germline, CDR1 SGHTS and CDR2 YDEGEE. CDR3: CASSTRTGAISNQPQHF.

The genes are TRBV28 and TRBJ2-7; TCRdb names TRBD1, which stays unverified in the absence of DNA. CDR1 is MDHEN and CDR2 is SYDVKM in the germline V gene. CDR3 size: 16 residues. CDR3 protein: CASSLPGTGVSYEQYF. The variable domain in full, completed from reference TRBV28 and TRBJ2-7, reads DVKVTQSSRYLVKRTGEKVFLECVQDMDHENMFWYRQDPGLGLRLIYFSYDVKMKEKGDIPEGYSVSREKKERFSLILESASTNQTSMYLCASSLPGTGVSYEQYFGPGTRLTVT.

The rearrangement links TRBV7-8 to TRBJ2-7; without DNA, the TCRdb call of TRBD1 cannot be checked. The V gene's germline CDR1 is SGHVS and CDR2 FQNEAQ. The CDR3 contains 16 residues. The CDR3 region is CASSLRWDSGSHEQYF.

The chain employs TRBV7-9 and TRBJ2-3; checking the TCRdb D call of TRBD2 is not possible without DNA. This CDR3 is built from 15 residues. Germline V CDR1 and CDR2: SEHNR, FQNEAQ (reference sequence). CDR3 loop: CASSSKRAGTDTQYF.

The genes are TRBV11-3 and TRBJ2-2. This CDR3 has 16 residues. In germline, CDR1 is SGHNT, CDR2 YENEEA. This chain's CDR3 is CASSLYDNLNTGELFF.

J is TRBJ2-2 and V is TRBV5-1; TCRdb returns TRBD2, unconfirmable since there is no DNA. The CDR3 covers 17 residues. Germline V CDR1 and CDR2: SGHRS, YFSETQ. The chain's CDR3 is CARPTGLPLRGTGELFF. Together with reference TRBV5-1 and TRBJ2-2, the CDR3 gives the full variable domain: KAGVTQTPRYLIKTRGQQVTLSCSPISGHRSVSWYQQTPGQGLQFLFEYFSETQRNKGNFPGRFSGRQFSNSRSEMNVSTLELGDSALYLCARPTGLPLRGTGELFFGEGSRLTVL.

The chain combines TRBV13 with TRBJ2-5; TCRdb picks TRBD2, but there is no DNA to check that call. This CDR3 is 15 amino acids long. Germline CDR1 and CDR2: PRHDT and FYEKMQ (reference sequence). This CDR3 is CASSLRSGGEETQYF.

The chain has TRBV5-1 and TRBJ1-3. CDR1 and CDR2 (germline): SGHRS, YFSETQ. This CDR3 comprises 12 residues. The CDR3: CASSLTGNTIYF.